A selection of T cell receptor beta chains follows, all from one sample in a study of blood T cell repertoires in COVID-19. TCRdb's copy holds only in-frame clones and misses some; the assay was immunoSEQ multiplex PCR. The data contain about 110,000 clones, over 70% of them singletons. Sequenced material: peripheral blood. These TCRs come from a human donor in a cohort sampled during active or convalescent COVID-19. CDR3s include the opening cysteine and the closing phenylalanine or tryptophan. A D gene is named only where the DNA matches it firmly. Clone sizes are given selectively: once, few, many, or a class where the clone is expanded.

clone size: NA
J gene: TRBJ2-3
D gene: TRBD2
V gene: TRBV28
CDR3 protein: CASSPSGSRDTQYF
CDR3 DNA: TGTGCCAGCTCTCCTAGCGGGAGTAGAGATACGCAGTATTTT

clone size: medium-sized
J gene: TRBJ1-1
D gene: TRBD1
V gene: TRBV2
CDR3 protein: CASSTGQGASEAFF
CDR3 DNA: TGTGCCAGCAGTACTGGACAGGGGGCATCTGAAGCTTTCTTT

clone size: NA
J gene: TRBJ2-3
D gene: TRBD1
V gene: TRBV5-1
CDR3 protein: CASSHTGTGFADTQYF
CDR3 DNA: TGCGCCAGCAGCCACACCGGGACAGGGTTCGCAGATACGCAGTATTTT

clone size: NA
J gene: TRBJ2-2
D gene: TRBD1
V gene: TRBV6-5
CDR3 protein: CASSYTRTGYTGELFF
CDR3 DNA: TGTGCCAGCAGTTACACCCGGACAGGGTACACCGGGGAGCTGTTTTTT

clone size: NA
J gene: TRBJ2-7
D gene: TRBD1
V gene: TRBV6-2/TRBV6-3
CDR3 protein: CASSWTGHLRDEQYF
CDR3 DNA: TGTGCCAGCAGTTGGACAGGACACCTTCGGGACGAGCAGTACTTC

clone size: few
J gene: TRBJ2-7
D gene: TRBD2
V gene: TRBV4-1
CDR3 protein: CASSQATSGGFYEQYF
CDR3 DNA: TGCGCCAGCAGCCAAGCGACTAGCGGGGGTTTTTACGAGCAGTACTTC

clone size: NA
J gene: TRBJ2-3
D gene: TRBD2
V gene: TRBV28
CDR3 protein: CASSLFLAGTDTQYF
CDR3 DNA: TGTGCCAGCAGTTTATTTCTAGCGGGCACAGATACGCAGTATTTT

clone size: NA
J gene: TRBJ1-3
D gene: NA
V gene: TRBV5-6
CDR3 protein: CASSLDSLRAYGNTIYF
CDR3 DNA: TGTGCCAGCAGCTTGGACAGCCTGAGAGCTTACGGAAACACCATATATTTT

clone size: NA
J gene: TRBJ2-3
D gene: NA
V gene: TRBV7-9
CDR3 protein: CASSLGATGSRTDTQYF
CDR3 DNA: TGTGCCAGCAGCTTAGGGGCTACCGGGAGCCGCACAGATACGCAGTATTTT

clone size: once
J gene: TRBJ2-5
D gene: NA
V gene: TRBV6-2/TRBV6-3
CDR3 protein: CASSPRLGGETQYF
CDR3 DNA: TGTGCCAGCAGTCCCCGTCTTGGGGGCGAGACCCAGTACTTC

clone size: few
J gene: TRBJ2-7
D gene: NA
V gene: TRBV12-3/TRBV12-4
CDR3 protein: CASSPRGGYEQYF
CDR3 DNA: TGTGCCAGCAGTCCGCGGGGTGGGTACGAGCAGTACTTC

clone size: NA
J gene: TRBJ1-5
D gene: NA
V gene: TRBV12-3/TRBV12-4
CDR3 protein: CASKQSNQPQHF
CDR3 DNA: TGTGCCAGCAAACAGAGCAATCAGCCCCAGCATTTT

clone size: NA
J gene: TRBJ2-7
D gene: NA
V gene: TRBV3-1/TRBV3-2
CDR3 protein: CASPPGYLEQATYEQYF
CDR3 DNA: TGTGCCAGCCCTCCAGGATATCTCGAACAGGCGACCTACGAGCAGTACTTC

clone size: NA
J gene: TRBJ2-1
D gene: TRBD2
V gene: TRBV6-6
CDR3 protein: CASSSPPGLQAFF
CDR3 DNA: TGTGCCAGCAGTTCCCCTCCGGGACTACAGGCGTTCTTC

clone size: NA
J gene: TRBJ2-2
D gene: NA
V gene: TRBV28
CDR3 protein: CASTGWVSTGELFF
CDR3 DNA: TGTGCCAGCACGGGTTGGGTTAGCACCGGGGAGCTGTTTTTT

clone size: medium-sized
J gene: TRBJ2-1
D gene: NA
V gene: TRBV19
CDR3 protein: CASSIDHGGNEQFF
CDR3 DNA: TGTGCCAGTAGTATAGATCACGGGGGCAATGAGCAGTTCTTC

clone size: NA
J gene: TRBJ1-2
D gene: NA
V gene: TRBV10-2
CDR3 protein: CASREATTPYGYTF
CDR3 DNA: TGCGCCAGCAGAGAAGCAACCACCCCCTATGGCTACACCTTC

clone size: few
J gene: TRBJ1-5
D gene: NA
V gene: TRBV6-1
CDR3 protein: CASRDGTNQPQHF
CDR3 DNA: TGTGCCAGCCGTGACGGTACCAATCAGCCCCAGCATTTT

clone size: NA
J gene: TRBJ2-1
D gene: TRBD2
V gene: TRBV18
CDR3 protein: CASSPLAGGDNEQFF
CDR3 DNA: TGTGCCAGCTCACCACTAGCGGGGGGGGACAATGAGCAGTTCTTC

clone size: once
J gene: TRBJ1-4
D gene: NA
V gene: TRBV19
CDR3 protein: CASSPRVSTNEKLFF
CDR3 DNA: TGTGCCAGTAGTCCCAGGGTATCCACTAATGAAAAACTGTTTTTT

clone size: NA
J gene: TRBJ2-1
D gene: NA
V gene: TRBV9
CDR3 protein: CASSVEVQNSYNEQFF
CDR3 DNA: TGTGCCAGCAGCGTAGAGGTACAGAACTCCTACAATGAGCAGTTCTTC

clone size: once
J gene: TRBJ1-1
D gene: NA
V gene: TRBV28
CDR3 protein: CASRSGGVNTEAFF
CDR3 DNA: TGTGCCAGCAGGAGCGGGGGAGTGAACACTGAAGCTTTCTTT

clone size: NA
J gene: TRBJ2-6
D gene: NA
V gene: TRBV2
CDR3 protein: CASSEAGRAGANVLTF
CDR3 DNA: TGTGCCAGCAGTGAAGCGGGCAGGGCTGGGGCCAACGTCCTGACTTTC

clone size: NA
J gene: TRBJ1-1
D gene: TRBD1
V gene: TRBV12-5
CDR3 protein: CASGLTQGTGIGTEAFF
CDR3 DNA: TGTGCTAGTGGTTTGACACAGGGGACAGGGATAGGCACTGAAGCTTTCTTT

clone size: NA
J gene: TRBJ2-3
D gene: TRBD2
V gene: TRBV7-9
CDR3 protein: CASSLTSGGRTDTQYF
CDR3 DNA: TGTGCCAGCAGCTTGACTAGCGGGGGGCGCACAGATACGCAGTATTTT

clone size: NA
J gene: TRBJ2-5
D gene: TRBD2
V gene: TRBV19
CDR3 protein: CASSRLAGERETQYF
CDR3 DNA: TGTGCCAGTAGCCGACTAGCGGGGGAGCGGGAGACCCAGTACTTC

clone size: NA
J gene: TRBJ1-5
D gene: NA
V gene: TRBV19
CDR3 protein: CASSQQGMGGQPQHF
CDR3 DNA: TGTGCCAGTAGTCAACAGGGTATGGGCGGGCAGCCCCAGCATTTT

clone size: NA
J gene: TRBJ2-2
D gene: TRBD2
V gene: TRBV6-2/TRBV6-3
CDR3 protein: CASSLRLASNTGELFF
CDR3 DNA: TGTGCCAGCAGTTTGCGACTAGCTTCGAACACCGGGGAGCTGTTTTTT

clone size: NA
J gene: TRBJ2-1
D gene: NA
V gene: TRBV10-2
CDR3 protein: CASVSIASSSYNEQFF
CDR3 DNA: TGCGCCAGCGTCAGTATAGCGTCGAGCTCCTACAATGAGCAGTTCTTC

clone size: NA
J gene: TRBJ2-1
D gene: TRBD2
V gene: TRBV5-1
CDR3 protein: CASSWNPSGRVNEQFF
CDR3 DNA: TGCGCCAGCAGCTGGAATCCTAGCGGGAGAGTAAATGAGCAGTTCTTC

clone size: few
J gene: TRBJ1-6
D gene: TRBD1
V gene: TRBV6-4
CDR3 protein: CASRDSSSYNSPLHF
CDR3 DNA: TGTGCCAGTCGGGACAGTAGCTCCTATAATTCACCCCTCCACTTT

clone size: NA
J gene: TRBJ1-4
D gene: TRBD1
V gene: TRBV7-8
CDR3 protein: CASSLLRDRYNEKLFF
CDR3 DNA: TGTGCCAGCAGCCTTTTGCGGGACAGGTATAATGAAAAACTGTTTTTT